Below, one T cell receptor beta chain is given with its context. Its specificity is not known. This record comes from a study of early T cells in non-severe SARS-CoV-2 infection. Study summary: Sequencing of unsorted whole blood was done on bulk RNA, leaving chains unpaired.

The CDR3 has 14 amino acids. V was clipped by 3 bases and J by 7 bases, with 16 bases between them. Whole-study findings and limits: Comparison of clonotypes with VDJdb favored anti-spike CD8 responses while missing private and CD4 specificities.

The TCR library protocol attached unique molecular identifiers to the individual cDNA molecules. TCRdb reanalysed the 5' RACE reads using MiXCR and keeps one entry per CDR3 protein. Among around 92,000 distinct CDR3 sequences listed, 9.5% to 12% were seen once. The TCR sequence derives from an adult who was a healthcare worker with PCR-confirmed SARS-CoV-2 infection or an uninfected control (not recorded which). The chain links TRBV12-3 or TRBV12-4 to TRBJ2-7, with no clear D. The specimen sequenced was whole blood. The CDR3 protein is CASSLTSTIAEQYF. The CDR3 nucleotides are TGTGCCAGCAGTTTGACCTCCACAATTGCGGAGCAGTACTTC.